Shown below are 26 T cell receptor beta chains from a single sample sequenced in a study of OX40 agonist ivuxolimab in advanced cancers. Generated by immunoSEQ multiplex PCR, the TCRdb table keeps only in-frame clones and is missing some. The sample holds around 62,000 clones, around 80% seen once. The input for sequencing was CD4+ or CD8+ T cells sorted from blood, taken in a trial of the OX40 agonist ivuxolimab. Receptors originate from an adult with an advanced solid tumor such as melanoma, head and neck, liver or kidney cancer.

This rearrangement joins TRBV28 to TRBJ2-5, with D unresolved. The J call may not be correct, given that the DNA end is closer to TRBJ2-7. CDR3 length: 14 residues. The V gene's germline CDR1 is MDHEN and CDR2 SYDVKM. For the CDR3, the DNA is TGTGCCAGCAGTCCCCCGTCCGGGCAGGACGAGCAGTACTTC. This gives the protein CASSPPSGQDEQYF.

The rearrangement joins TRBV19 to TRBJ1-2; D perhaps matches TRBD1 (5 bases). The V gene lost 7 bases and the J gene lost 3 bases, with 15 bases spanning the gap. Germline CDR1 reads LNHDA; CDR2 reads SQIVND (reference sequence). The CDR3 has 14 amino acids. The DNA of the CDR3 is TGTGCCAGTAATCTACCCGGGACTGACTATGGCTACACCTTC. It yields the protein CASNLPGTDYGYTF.

Only a few counts were recorded for this clone. The chain uses TRBV19 and TRBJ1-1; D unclear. The V and J ends lost 4 bases and 1 base respectively, with 10 bases between them. From germline, CDR1 is LNHDA and CDR2 SQIVND (reference sequence). The length of the CDR3 is 14 residues. In nucleotides, the CDR3 is TGTGCCAGTAGTACGAGGGAGAGGAACACTGAAGCTTTCTTT. It codes for CASSTRERNTEAFF.

This clone was recorded once. The chain joins TRBV19 to TRBJ1-3; D not certain. In germline, CDR1 is LNHDA, CDR2 SQIVND (reference sequence). The V and J ends lost 2 bases and 0 bases respectively, with 8 bases between them. The CDR3 contains 15 residues. CDR3 nucleotide sequence: TGTGCCAGTAGTATAAACGTTTACTCTGGAAACACCATATATTTT. Its translation is CASSINVYSGNTIYF.

The table lists this clone with a few counts. The gene calls are TRBV7-2 and TRBJ2-7, with D perhaps matching TRBD1 (6 bases). The CDR3 spans 13 residues. V lost 8 bases, J lost 3 bases, and 14 bases lay in between. Germline lookup yields CDR1 SGHTA and CDR2 FQGNSA. CDR3 bases: TGTGCCAGCGGGACACAAAGGGGCTACGAGCAGTACTTC. Translating gives CASGTQRGYEQYF. The full variable domain, with the rest looked up from reference TRBV7-2 and TRBJ2-7, is GAGVSQSPSNKVTEKGKDVELRCDPISGHTALYWYRQSLGQGLEFLIYFQGNSAPDKSGLPSDRFSAERTGGSVSTLTIQRTQQEDSAVYLCASGTQRGYEQYFGPGTRLTVT.

This clone turned up a few times. The chain carries TRBV19 and TRBJ1-5; D is undetermined. CDR1 and CDR2 from the germline V gene are LNHDA and SQIVND (reference sequence). Trimming took 4 bases from V and 0 from J, leaving 1 base between them. The CDR3 is 12 amino acids. The CDR3 here is CASSNSNQPQHF. The CDR3 nucleotides read TGTGCCAGTAGTAATAGCAATCAGCCCCAGCATTTT.

The chain employs TRBV5-4 and TRBJ2-1; 12 bases align to TRBD2. The CDR3 loop spans 15 amino acids. Trimming cost V 0 bases and J 10 bases; bases outside gene matches: 5. Germline CDR1 reads SGHNT; CDR2 reads YYREEE (reference sequence). The CDR3 reads CASSLDASGGGEQFF. As DNA, the CDR3 is TGTGCCAGCAGCTTGGATGCTAGCGGGGGGGGCGAGCAGTTCTTC.

The chain carries TRBV2 and TRBJ2-2, with TRBD2 matching over 15 bases. J was trimmed by 5 bases and V by 8 bases; bases with no gene match: 3. Per the germline V gene, CDR1 is SNHLY and CDR2 is FYNNEI. The CDR3 is 15 amino acids. CDR3 in amino acids: CASGLAGGRTGELFF. CDR3 nucleotides: TGTGCCAGCGGACTAGCGGGAGGGCGAACCGGGGAGCTGTTTTTT.

J is TRBJ1-2 and V is TRBV29-1; TRBD1 might be the D (5 bases). The CDR3 sequence is 14 residues long. Trimming cost V 7 bases and J 7 bases, with 22 bases left between them. Germline V gives CDR1 SQVTM, CDR2 ANQGSEA. As DNA, the CDR3 is TGCAGCGCAGCCGCTTCGAGAGGGGAGGGTGGCTACACCTTC. This gives the protein CSAAASRGEGGYTF.

The J gene is TRBJ2-5, the V gene TRBV5-1; TRBD2 is a possible D gene (6 bases). Germline V gene sequence: CDR1 SGHRS, CDR2 YFSETQ. This CDR3 region has 14 residues. The ends were cut back, 7 bases at V and 2 bases at J, with 15 bases in the middle. The CDR3 loop reads CASDRGSEQETQYF. The DNA for the CDR3 is TGCGCCAGCGATCGGGGGTCGGAACAAGAGACCCAGTACTTC.

The V gene is TRBV7-2, the J gene TRBJ2-1, with 12 bases that match TRBD2. The CDR3 extends over 17 amino acids. With V trimmed by 5 bases and J by 4 bases, 9 bases remained unmatched. The germline CDR1 and CDR2 sequences are SGHTA and FQGNSA. This CDR3 reads CASSRGTGTSGYNEQFF. As DNA, the CDR3 is TGTGCCAGCAGCCGGGGGACCGGGACTAGCGGGTACAATGAGCAGTTCTTC.

This chain connects TRBV10-3 to TRBJ2-1, with no clear D. Germline V gene lookup returns CDR1 ENHRY and CDR2 SYGVKD. The CDR3 extends over 15 amino acids. The V gene lost 2 bases and the J gene lost 7 bases, with 15 bases spanning the gap. CDR3 DNA sequence: TGTGCCATCAGTGAGGGGCCCGCCGGTGGGAATGAGCAGTTCTTC. Translating it yields CAISEGPAGGNEQFF.

On this clone: In the same sample, other DNA sequences code for this CDR3. The chain links TRBV20-1 to TRBJ2-1; D not certain. The V end lost 2 bases, the J end lost 8 bases, and 4 bases lay between the germline ends. Germline-derived CDR1 and CDR2 are DFQATT and SNEGSKA (reference sequence). The CDR3 contains 10 residues. CDR3 region: CSARRDEQFF. CDR3 coding DNA: TGCAGTGCTAGACGAGATGAGCAGTTCTTC.

The J gene is TRBJ2-7, the V gene TRBV27; perhaps TRBD2 as D (5 bases). V dropped 3 bases and J dropped 3 bases, with 12 bases sitting between them. The germline gives CDR1 MNHEY, CDR2 SMNVEV (reference sequence). CDR3 size: 14 residues. The CDR3 bases are TGTGCCAGCAGTTTGTATGACACTAGCTACGAGCAGTACTTC. It specifies CASSLYDTSYEQYF.

The chain combines TRBV18 with TRBJ2-2; 7 bases are a match to TRBD2. The CDR3 loop spans 15 amino acids. Germline lookup yields CDR1 KGHSH and CDR2 LQKENI. With V trimmed by 3 bases and J by 6 bases, 7 bases remained unmatched. The CDR3 DNA is TGTGCCAGCTCACCGCGGACTAGTCTGGCCGGGGAGCTGTTTTTT. Protein: CASSPRTSLAGELFF. The full variable domain, in which reference TRBV18 and TRBJ2-2 provide the parts outside the CDR3, is NAGVMQNPRHLVRRRGQEARLRCSPMKGHSHVYWYRQLPEEGLKFMVYLQKENIIDESGMPKERFSAEFPKEGPSILRIQQVVRGDSAAYFCASSPRTSLAGELFFGEGSRLTVL.

The genes are TRBV30 and TRBJ2-5; TRBD2 might be the D (6 bases). Per germline, CDR1 GTSNPN and CDR2 SVGIG (reference sequence). The CDR3 runs to 14 residues. The V and J ends lost 0 bases and 5 bases respectively, with 13 bases between them. CDR3 bases: TGTGCCTGGAGTGTGGTGGGAGGCCGTGAGACCCAGTACTTC. It is translated as CAWSVVGGRETQYF.

The CDR3 region is CASSIDRIYQPQHF. The CDR3 DNA is TGTGCCAGTAGTATAGACAGGATCTATCAGCCCCAGCATTTT. J is TRBJ1-5 and V is TRBV19; D uncertain. Trimming removed 0 bases at V and 5 bases at J, with 8 bases between. Germline V gene data show CDR1 as LNHDA and CDR2 as SQIVND (reference sequence). The CDR3 has 14 residues. The full variable domain, with the rest looked up from reference TRBV19 and TRBJ1-5, is DGGITQSPKYLFRKEGQNVTLSCEQNLNHDAMYWYRQDPGQGLRLIYYSQIVNDFQKGDIAEGYSVSREKKESFPLTVTSAQKNPTAFYLCASSIDRIYQPQHFGDGTRLSIL.

The chain is built from TRBV4-1 and TRBJ2-2, with 11 bases identical to TRBD2. This CDR3 has 18 amino acids. Germline V gene lookup returns CDR1 MGHRA and CDR2 YSYEKL. V gave up 4 bases and J gave up 2 bases; unmatched junction bases: 9. The CDR3 DNA reads as TGCGCCAGCAGCCGACAGACTAGCGGGATCGTTAACACCGGGGAGCTGTTTTTT. This translates into CASSRQTSGIVNTGELFF.

This clone was counted ten times or more. The chain carries TRBV6-4 and TRBJ2-7; no clear D gene. From germline, CDR1 is MRHNA and CDR2 SNTAGT. The germline V and J ends were trimmed by 2 bases and 2 bases, with 13 bases remaining between them. The CDR3 is made up of 15 amino acids. The CDR3 DNA reads TGTGCCAGCAGTGACATCGTGTCCACACCCTACGAGCAGTACTTC. This codes for CASSDIVSTPYEQYF.

The chain carries TRBV2 and TRBJ2-7; 7 bases agree with TRBD2. Trimming removed 7 bases from V and 1 base from J; junction bases left unmatched: 7. From germline, CDR1 is SNHLY and CDR2 FYNNEI. The CDR3 has 14 amino acids. CDR3 loop: CASKVRTSSYEQYF. CDR3 nucleotides: TGTGCCAGCAAAGTACGGACTAGTTCCTACGAGCAGTACTTC. Full variable domain (missing parts from reference TRBV2 and TRBJ2-7): EPEVTQTPSHQVTQMGQEVILRCVPISNHLYFYWYRQILGQKVEFLVSFYNNEISEKSEIFDDQFSVERPDGSNFTLKIRSTKLEDSAMYFCASKVRTSSYEQYFGPGTRLTVT.

This chain joins TRBV28 and TRBJ2-1; no definite D call. V was clipped by 5 bases and J by 4 bases, with 12 bases between them. The CDR3 extends over 14 amino acids. CDR1 MDHEN and CDR2 SYDVKM come from the germline V gene. CDR3 sequence: CASSPLHTYNEQFF. CDR3 in DNA: TGTGCCAGCAGTCCCCTGCACACTTACAATGAGCAGTTCTTC.

As DNA, the CDR3 is TGTGCCAGCTCGTGGGGACAGGGAGAGCGAGAGACCCAGTACTTC. This encodes CASSWGQGERETQYF. J is TRBJ2-5 and V is TRBV18, with 9 bases that match TRBD1. The germline V gene encodes CDR1 KGHSH and CDR2 LQKENI. This CDR3 contains 15 residues. The ends lost 6 bases at V and 4 bases at J; junction bases unmatched: 9.

CDR3 DNA: TGTGCCAGCAGACGGGGACAGGGGATTAATCAGCCCCAGCATTTT. It specifies CASRRGQGINQPQHF. J is TRBJ1-5 and V is TRBV6-5; TRBD1 agrees at 10 bases. Germline values: CDR1 MNHEY, CDR2 SVGAGI. The J segment lost 4 bases and the V segment lost 6 bases, leaving 6 bases of the junction unmatched. The length of the CDR3 is 15 residues.

The rearrangement joins TRBV28 to TRBJ2-3, with 7 bases matching TRBD1. The CDR3 is made up of 12 amino acids. Germline-derived CDR1 and CDR2 are MDHEN and SYDVKM. With 6 bases clipped from V and 15 bases from J, the junction kept 12 bases outside the gene matches. CDR3 coding DNA: TGTGCCAGCAGGAAGGGGGCGCTAATTCCCTATTTT. It codes for CASRKGALIPYF.

The chain carries TRBV9 and TRBJ2-2; TRBD1 might be the D (5 bases). Trimming stripped 4 bases from V and 7 bases from J, with 14 bases between. CDR1 is SGDLS, CDR2 YYNGEE, per germline. This CDR3 contains 14 residues. The CDR3: CASSFAEGVGELFF. The CDR3 nucleotides read TGTGCCAGCAGCTTCGCTGAAGGGGTCGGGGAGCTGTTTTTT. The variable domain in full, completed from reference TRBV9 and TRBJ2-2, reads DSGVTQTPKHLITATGQRVTLRCSPRSGDLSVYWYQQSLDQGLQFLIQYYNGEERAKGNILERFSAQQFPDLHSELNLSSLELGDSALYFCASSFAEGVGELFFGEGSRLTVL.

The chain has TRBV6-6 and TRBJ2-5, with 8 bases fitting TRBD1. V lost 5 bases and J lost 5; bases outside the gene matches: 4. Germline V lookup: CDR1 MNHNY, CDR2 SVGAGI (reference sequence). CDR3 length: 13 amino acids. CDR3: CASSPGGVETQYF. Here the CDR3 DNA reads TGTGCCAGCAGTCCAGGGGGCGTGGAGACCCAGTACTTC.